Following are 21 T cell receptor beta chains from one sample sequenced in a study of T cells in Graves' hyperthyroidism and ophthalmopathy. Amplified regions were TCR beta CDR3 sequences from RNA transcripts. HTBI primers were employed in a first-round RT-PCR of the TCR CDR3. TCRdb reprocessed the multiplex PCR reads via MiXCR and lists one record per CDR3 protein. This table has some 760,000 distinct CDR3 sequences, 11% to 15% appearing once. Sequencing used blood. The receptors shown here come from a woman between 18 and 30 years old with Graves' hyperthyroidism.

This clonotype was seen repeatedly, ten times or more. The V call is TRBV19, the J call TRBJ2-3; the match to TRBD2 covers 8 bases. The CDR3 runs 13 residues. Germline assignment: CDR1 LNHDA and CDR2 SQIVND (reference sequence). The junction had 1 base not matched to a gene; V was cut back by 6 bases and J by 2 bases. CDR3 in DNA: TGTGCCAGTAGAGCGGGGGTCACAGATACGCAGTATTTT. The encoded protein is CASRAGVTDTQYF.

This chain connects TRBV12-3 or TRBV12-4 to TRBJ1-1; D is undetermined. Trimming pared 2 bases from V and 9 bases from J, leaving 7 bases between. CDR3 size: 11 residues. The CDR3 region is CASSLSRQAFF. Here the CDR3 DNA reads TGTGCCAGCAGTTTAAGCAGACAAGCTTTCTTT.

The rearrangement uses TRBV28 and TRBJ1-3; TRBD1 is a possible D gene (6 bases). The germline gives CDR1 MDHEN, CDR2 SYDVKM. This CDR3 has 14 amino acids. The V end was cut by 7 bases, the J end by 0 bases, with 10 bases between. CDR3 sequence: CASKDSDSGNTIYF. CDR3 nucleotide sequence: TGTGCCAGCAAGGACAGCGACTCTGGAAACACCATATATTTT.

Many counts were recorded for this clonotype. This rearrangement joins TRBV28 to TRBJ2-7; D is unclear. This CDR3 is built from 13 residues. Trimming removed 6 bases from V and 2 bases from J, with 11 bases in between. Germline-derived CDR1 and CDR2 are MDHEN and SYDVKM. CDR3 amino acids: CASSSGFAYEQYF. The CDR3 region has the DNA TGTGCCAGCAGCTCAGGTTTCGCCTACGAGCAGTACTTC.

This clonotype was picked up many times. CDR3 nucleotides: TGTGCCAGCAGCCAAGTCGCTGAGACCCAGTACTTC. This sequence encodes CASSQVAETQYF. This chain links TRBV3-1 with TRBJ2-5; D is unclear. The CDR3 has 12 residues. Germline loops: CDR1 LGHDT, CDR2 YNNKEL (reference sequence). Deletions cut 1 base from V and 5 bases from J, with 5 bases between.

This clonotype occurred many times. This rearrangement joins TRBV28 to TRBJ2-3; 11 nucleotides agree with TRBD2. This CDR3 contains 13 residues. Germline V CDR1 and CDR2: MDHEN, SYDVKM. J gave up 2 bases and V 11 bases, and 3 bases lay outside the gene matches. In nucleotides, the CDR3 is TGTGCCGCTAGCGGGAGGATCACAGATACGCAGTATTTT. Amino acid sequence: CAASGRITDTQYF.

The V gene is TRBV6-1, the J gene TRBJ1-2, with 8 nucleotides matching TRBD1. Germline CDR1 reads MNHNS; CDR2 reads SASEGT. V lost 4 bases to trimming and J lost 6 bases; unmatched junction nucleotides: 4. The CDR3 is 13 residues long. The CDR3 here is CASSVGTGDGYTF. The CDR3, as DNA: TGTGCCAGCAGTGTTGGGACAGGCGATGGCTACACCTTC.

This clonotype was observed many times. As DNA, the CDR3 is TGTGCCAGCAGCTCGACCCCCGGGACAGGAGTCACTGAAGCTTTCTTT. Its translation: CASSSTPGTGVTEAFF. The chain is built from TRBV11-2 and TRBJ1-1; 8 nucleotides match TRBD1. There are 16 residues in the CDR3. Germline V gene sequence: CDR1 SGHAT, CDR2 FQNNGV. V lost 4 bases to trimming and J lost 4 bases; unmatched junction nucleotides: 11.

CDR3 nucleotides: TGTGCCAGCAGTCTGTACGGGGGGCGCGCCTCTAGCACAGATACGCAGTATTTT. This codes for CASSLYGGRASSTDTQYF. The J gene is TRBJ2-3, the V gene TRBV6-1, with a possible D match to TRBD2 (7 bases). The CDR3 covers 18 residues. CDR1 is MNHNS, CDR2 SASEGT, per germline. V lost 5 bases and J 0 bases, leaving 21 bases between the germline ends.

A few counts support this clonotype. The chain has TRBV10-3 and TRBJ2-1; TRBD1 aligns across 11 bases. V shed 6 bases, J shed 5 bases, and the junction held 6 bases outside the gene matches. CDR3 length: 15 amino acids. Looked up from germline, CDR1 is ENHRY and CDR2 is SYGVKD. CDR3 sequence (DNA): TGTGCCATCAGCCAGGGACAGGGGGTGAACAATGAGCAGTTCTTC. It translates to CAISQGQGVNNEQFF.

This clonotype has a handful of counts. The chain recombines TRBV9 with TRBJ2-1; no definite D call. In germline, CDR1 is SGDLS, CDR2 YYNGEE. The CDR3 covers 14 residues. The germline V and J ends were trimmed by 4 bases and 5 bases, with 13 bases remaining between them. CDR3 nucleotide sequence: TGTGCCAGCAGCCCACCCCCCGGCGACAATGAGCAGTTCTTC. The encoded protein is CASSPPPGDNEQFF.

V is TRBV2 and J is TRBJ2-7, with TRBD2 matching 7 bases. Germline loops: CDR1 SNHLY, CDR2 FYNNEI. There are 15 residues in the CDR3. The V gene end was trimmed by 6 bases and the J gene end by 4 bases; junction bases not matched to a gene: 12. CDR3 sequence reads: CASSSMGGYAYEQYF. The CDR3 DNA reads as TGTGCCAGCAGCTCGATGGGAGGGTACGCGTACGAGCAGTACTTC.

For the CDR3, the DNA is TGCGCCAGCGTCACGGGGCAGGGGAATTACACAGATACGCAGTATTTT. This encodes CASVTGQGNYTDTQYF. J is TRBJ2-3 and V is TRBV4-1, with D possibly being TRBD1 (6 bases). Trimming took 8 bases from V and 2 from J, leaving 20 bases between them. CDR1 is MGHRA and CDR2 is YSYEKL in the germline V gene. This CDR3 has 16 residues.

V gene TRBV28 combines with J gene TRBJ1-2; 7 bases map to TRBD1. In germline, CDR1 is MDHEN, CDR2 SYDVKM. The trim removed 2 bases at V and 0 bases at J, leaving 12 bases unmatched. The CDR3 has 18 residues. CDR3: CASSLLRWGQRANYGYTF. The CDR3, as DNA: TGTGCCAGCAGTTTACTTCGGTGGGGACAGAGAGCTAACTATGGCTACACCTTC.

V gene TRBV19 combines with J gene TRBJ2-1; possible D gene TRBD1, 6 bases. Trimming took off 9 bases at V and 5 bases at J, with 17 bases between the two ends. The germline V gene encodes CDR1 LNHDA and CDR2 SQIVND (reference sequence). CDR3 length: 14 amino acids. Here the CDR3 reads CASVGGPWDNEQFF. The CDR3 DNA reads as TGTGCCAGCGTAGGGGGACCCTGGGACAATGAGCAGTTCTTC.

This clonotype was observed a few times. The V and J genes are TRBV28 and TRBJ2-5; tentative D call: TRBD2 (6 bases). This CDR3 is 13 amino acids long. Looked up from germline, CDR1 is MDHEN and CDR2 is SYDVKM. V was trimmed by 6 bases and J by 9 bases, leaving 17 bases between them. The CDR3 sequence is CASSPGLPGPQYF. The DNA for the CDR3 is TGTGCCAGCAGCCCGGGACTTCCCGGGCCCCAGTACTTC.

This clonotype was found a few times. The V call is TRBV4-1, the J call TRBJ1-2; D remains unclear. The germline V and J ends were trimmed by 4 bases and 4 bases, with 13 bases remaining between them. Germline CDR1 MGHRA, CDR2 YSYEKL. This CDR3 has 14 amino acids. Here the CDR3 DNA reads TGCGCCAGCAGCCCCGTCGGATCCCTCTATGGCTACACCTTC. This translates into CASSPVGSLYGYTF.

The table lists this clonotype with a few counts. The chain is built from TRBV7-9 and TRBJ2-7; TRBD2 matches 7 bases. Germline V gene sequence: CDR1 SEHNR, CDR2 FQNEAQ (reference sequence). Germline trimming cut 1 base from V and 3 bases from J; bases unmatched to any gene: 3. CDR3 length: 14 residues. The DNA of the CDR3 is TGTGCCAGCAGCTTAGGCCCTAGCGGCTACGAGCAGTACTTC. The encoded protein is CASSLGPSGYEQYF.

This clonotype was seen at least ten times. The gene calls are TRBV12-3 or TRBV12-4 and TRBJ1-2, with unresolved D. The CDR3 loop spans 12 amino acids. Trimming cost V 4 bases and J 4 bases, with 7 bases left between them. This CDR3 reads CASSSISYGYTF. The CDR3 DNA reads TGTGCCAGCAGTTCAATCTCCTATGGCTACACCTTC.

This clonotype was detected ten times or more. V and J are TRBV4-1 and TRBJ2-1; no clear D gene. V was clipped by 3 bases and J by 8 bases, with 17 bases between them. The CDR3 is made up of 15 amino acids. CDR1 MGHRA and CDR2 YSYEKL come from the germline V gene. The CDR3 is CASSHRGAKSYEQFF. The CDR3 nucleotides read TGCGCCAGCAGCCATCGCGGAGCGAAGTCATATGAGCAGTTCTTC.

This clonotype was seen only a few times. A read error may be the cause here, since a much bigger clone is one base away. The chain couples TRBV11-3 to TRBJ1-1; a possible D gene is TRBD1 (5 bases). The CDR3 is made up of 14 amino acids. Germline V gives CDR1 SGHNT, CDR2 YENEEA. The ends were cut back, 7 bases at V and 7 bases at J, with 19 bases in the middle. As DNA, the CDR3 is TGTGCCAGCACCTTGGGTCAGGGTGGCATTGAAGCTTTCTTT. Its protein is CASTLGQGGIEAFF.